This TCR beta chain was obtained from a study of blood T cell repertoires in COVID-19. Study overall: The origin of the acute and convalescent COVID-19 samples was the United States, Italy and Spain.

The CDR3 is 15 amino acids. V lost 2 bases, J lost 5 bases, and 7 bases stayed unmatched. Looked up from germline, CDR1 is SGHRS and CDR2 is YFSETQ. Assay: immunoSEQ multiplex PCR; the TCRdb copy retains only in-frame clones and omits some. The table includes 300,000 to 450,000 clones, around 91% detected once. This TCR was sampled from a man aged 18 to 35 who had recovered from COVID-19. The chain carries TRBV5-1 and TRBJ2-1, with 7 bases fitting TRBD1. The sequenced sample was PBMCs or T cells enriched from blood (not recorded which). The CDR3: CASSFVGQLNNEQFF. CDR3 in DNA: TGCGCCAGCAGCTTCGTGGGACAGCTAAACAATGAGCAGTTCTTC.